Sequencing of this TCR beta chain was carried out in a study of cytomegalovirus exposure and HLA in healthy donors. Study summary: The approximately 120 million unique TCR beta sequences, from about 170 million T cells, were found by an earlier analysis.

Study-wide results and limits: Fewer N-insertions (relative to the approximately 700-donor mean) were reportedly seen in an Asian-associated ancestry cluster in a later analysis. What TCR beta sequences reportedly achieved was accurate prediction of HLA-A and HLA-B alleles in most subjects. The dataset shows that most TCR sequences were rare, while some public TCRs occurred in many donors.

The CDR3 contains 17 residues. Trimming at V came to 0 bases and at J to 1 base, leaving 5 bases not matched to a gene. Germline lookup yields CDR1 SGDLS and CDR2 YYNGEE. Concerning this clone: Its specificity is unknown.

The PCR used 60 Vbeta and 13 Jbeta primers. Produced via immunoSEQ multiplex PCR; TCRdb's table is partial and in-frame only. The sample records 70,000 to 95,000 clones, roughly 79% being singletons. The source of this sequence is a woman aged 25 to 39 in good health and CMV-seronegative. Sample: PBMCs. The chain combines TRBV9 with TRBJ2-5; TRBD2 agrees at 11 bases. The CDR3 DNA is TGTGCCAGCAGCGTAGATCTAGCGGGAGGCCTCCAAGAGACCCAGTACTTC. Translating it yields CASSVDLAGGLQETQYF.